These 24 T cell receptor beta chains were all obtained from the same sample, sequenced in a study of CXCR3-negative and CXCR3-positive naive CD8 T cells. TRB cDNA libraries were made by UMI-labeled 5' RACE. TCRdb reprocessed the 5' RACE reads and keeps a single row for each CDR3 protein, giving no DNA. The sample totals about 58,000 distinct CDR3 sequences; its top ten clones hold around 0.4%. Sequenced input: naive CXCR3- CD8+ T cells from blood. Regarding subset: CD45RO-CCR7+CD27+CD95- naive CD8+ T cells lacking CXCR3 (TNR3-). Receptors originate from a human donor in good health. Some clones in this sample may be carry-over from other donors' samples.

The rearrangement uses TRBV12-3 or TRBV12-4 and TRBJ2-1. The CDR3 is made up of 13 amino acids. CDR3 sequence reads: CASRRPSYNEQFF.

This chain joins TRBV12-3 or TRBV12-4 and TRBJ2-1; TCRdb indicates TRBD1, and absent DNA this call remains unverified. The CDR3 spans 17 residues. The CDR3 protein is CASSFSLSGQGAYEQFF.

The genes are TRBV14 and TRBJ1-2; TCRdb's D call, TRBD1, is unchecked because there is no DNA. The length of the CDR3 is 15 residues. Germline assignment: CDR1 SGHDN and CDR2 FVKESK. The CDR3 is CASSHTGQAYYGYTF. Based on the CDR3 plus reference TRBV14 and TRBJ1-2, the full variable domain is EAGVTQFPSHSVIEKGQTVTLRCDPISGHDNLYWYRRVMGKEIKFLLHFVKESKQDESGMPNNRFLAERTGGTYSTLKVQPAELEDSGVYFCASSHTGQAYYGYTFGSGTRLTVV.

This chain links TRBV7-2 with TRBJ2-7; TCRdb returns TRBD1, unconfirmable since there is no DNA. The CDR3 loop spans 15 amino acids. Germline CDR1 SGHTA, CDR2 FQGNSA. CDR3 region: CASSSPGQGTYEQYF.

This clonotype registers medium-sized (0.01 to 0.1%) by frequency. This CDR3 reads CASSHHGQNPYNEQFF. The chain has TRBV4-1 and TRBJ2-1; no DNA is available, so the TRBD1 call from TCRdb remains unchecked. This CDR3 comprises 16 residues. Germline V CDR1 and CDR2: MGHRA, YSYEKL.

The rearrangement uses TRBV15 and TRBJ1-5; TCRdb outputs TRBD1, but without DNA this stays unchecked. The CDR3 is 15 residues long. Germline CDR1 LNHNV, CDR2 YYDKDF (reference sequence). CDR3: CATSRDQGANQPQHF.

This chain joins TRBV29-1 and TRBJ2-7; without DNA, the TCRdb call of TRBD2 cannot be checked. The CDR3 is made up of 14 amino acids. CDR1 and CDR2 (germline): SQVTM, ANQGSEA. CDR3: CSVEVGGSSYEQYF.

The J gene is TRBJ2-1, the V gene TRBV12-3 or TRBV12-4; TCRdb indicates TRBD2, and absent DNA this call remains unverified. The CDR3 contains 19 residues. CDR3 residues: CASIPGGLAGIFSYNEQFF.

The V gene is TRBV4-1, the J gene TRBJ2-7; absent DNA, TCRdb's TRBD1 call cannot be checked. The germline V gene encodes CDR1 MGHRA and CDR2 YSYEKL. The length of the CDR3 is 16 residues. CDR3 loop: CASSQDVRTGAYEQYF.

This sequence joins TRBV6-5 and TRBJ2-7; the TCRdb D gene call, TRBD1, has no DNA to confirm it. This CDR3 region has 14 residues. The germline CDR1 and CDR2 sequences are MNHEY and SVGAGI. This CDR3 reads CASSLTTGGYEQYF.

The chain uses TRBV19 and TRBJ2-7; TCRdb returns TRBD1, unconfirmable since there is no DNA. CDR1 and CDR2 from the germline V gene are LNHDA and SQIVND (reference sequence). The CDR3 contains 13 residues. CDR3: CAISMGQGNEQYF.

This sequence joins TRBV7-9 and TRBJ2-5; lacking DNA, the TRBD2 call made by TCRdb goes unchecked. Germline V gene lookup returns CDR1 SEHNR and CDR2 FQNEAQ (reference sequence). The CDR3 contains 14 residues. The CDR3 here is CASSLQLATETQYF.

This clonotype is medium-sized by frequency. The chain is built from TRBV10-1 and TRBJ2-1; no DNA is available, so the TRBD1 call from TCRdb remains unchecked. The CDR3 sequence is 18 residues long. Germline CDR1 is WNHNN and CDR2 is SYGVQD (reference sequence). CDR3 protein: CASITINRDRGRYNEQFF.

This chain links TRBV24-1 with TRBJ2-5; with no DNA, the TCRdb D assignment of TRBD1 cannot be verified. The CDR3 is 14 amino acids. Germline V lookup: CDR1 KGHDR, CDR2 SFDVKD. The CDR3 loop is CATSDSGGGETQYF.

The J gene is TRBJ2-1, the V gene TRBV7-8; without DNA, the TCRdb call of TRBD1 cannot be checked. The CDR3 is 16 residues long. The germline CDR1 and CDR2 sequences are SGHVS and FQNEAQ. The CDR3 region is CASSPQGLDSHNEQFF.

The rearrangement links TRBV20-1 to TRBJ1-2; TCRdb calls TRBD1, which cannot be checked without DNA. There are 16 residues in the CDR3. From germline, CDR1 is DFQATT and CDR2 SNEGSKA (reference sequence). CDR3: CSARARQGAADYGYTF.

The CDR3 loop is CASRVTSGTYNEQFF. The chain is built from TRBV12-3 or TRBV12-4 and TRBJ2-1; TCRdb reports TRBD2, a call that lacks DNA to check it against. The CDR3 runs to 15 residues.

This rearrangement joins TRBV7-9 to TRBJ2-6; TCRdb gives TRBD2 as the D gene, but with no DNA this cannot be confirmed. The CDR3 sequence is 15 residues long. Per germline, CDR1 SEHNR and CDR2 FQNEAQ (reference sequence). CDR3 amino acids: CASSLAGPGANVLTF. Full variable domain (outside the CDR3, taken from reference TRBV7-9 and TRBJ2-6): DTGVSQNPRHKITKRGQNVTFRCDPISEHNRLYWYRQTLGQGPEFLTYFQNEAQLEKSRLLSDRFSAERPKGSFSTLEIQRTEQGDSAMYLCASSLAGPGANVLTFGAGSRLTVL.

The V call is TRBV6-6, the J call TRBJ1-1; TCRdb's assignment of TRBD1 cannot be checked, as there is no DNA. Germline V gives CDR1 MNHNY, CDR2 SVGAGI (reference sequence). This CDR3 spans 14 amino acids. CDR3 in amino acids: CASSYPGSGVEAFF.

V usage is TRBV12-3 or TRBV12-4 and J usage is TRBJ2-1; TCRdb's D gene call, TRBD1, goes unchecked for lack of DNA. CDR3 length: 14 amino acids. CDR3 sequence: CASRAGQGDNEQFF.

V is TRBV7-9 and J is TRBJ1-1. CDR3 size: 14 residues. CDR1 SEHNR and CDR2 FQNEAQ come from the germline V gene (reference sequence). The chain's CDR3 is CASSDGILNTEAFF.

The chain links TRBV29-1 to TRBJ2-7; absent DNA, TCRdb's TRBD1 call cannot be checked. The CDR3 length is 14 residues. Germline loops: CDR1 SQVTM, CDR2 ANQGSEA. CDR3 sequence: CSVLSGTGGYEQYF.

The rearrangement links TRBV6-4 to TRBJ2-3. Germline loops: CDR1 MRHNA, CDR2 SNTAGT. The CDR3 totals 15 residues. The CDR3 spells CASSDSKHSTDTQYF.

The rearrangement uses TRBV6-2 or TRBV6-3 and TRBJ2-2. Germline V CDR1 and CDR2: MNHEY, SVGEGT. This CDR3 has 15 residues. The CDR3 sequence: CASSYSLGNTGELFF.